The source of this T cell receptor (beta chain) is a study of blood T cell repertoires in COVID-19. On the study more broadly: The study drew acute and convalescent COVID-19 samples from the United States, Italy and Spain. The analysed material was cDNA or gDNA that came from T cells, B-cell-depleted T cells, or PBMCs.

The sample holds a few counts of this clone. Trimming pared 1 base from V and 4 bases from J, leaving 12 bases between. Germline V gives CDR1 SGHDT, CDR2 YYEEEE. The CDR3 sequence is 15 residues long. In the original workflow: The authors estimated nucleated cell counts from reference gene primer amplification. This table comes from immunoSEQ multiplex PCR, and its TCRdb copy is limited to in-frame clones, with some not included. The V and J calls and the clone size are those of that table, but D and trimming were determined from the DNA. The table records just under 350,000 clones, around nine tenths of them present only once. Patients at the Seattle site were enrolled during active infection and followed longitudinally.

Sequenced input: peripheral blood. The TCR originated in a woman aged 70 to 79 with COVID-19, enrolled during active disease. V is TRBV5-6 and J is TRBJ1-3, with a possible D match to TRBD1 (5 bases). The CDR3 is CASSLIGVEGNTIYF. CDR3 coding DNA: TGTGCCAGCAGCTTGATAGGGGTTGAGGGAAACACCATATATTTT.